The 23 T cell receptor beta chains given below trace back to one sample, sequenced in a study of beta chain features in type 1 diabetes. Study outcomes and limitations: In all four CD4+ subsets, TCRB CDR3 length was significantly, moderately reduced in type 1 diabetes.

As every portion of the isolated RNA was reverse transcribed, the sequencing read expressed TCRB transcripts. Data came from immunoSEQ multiplex PCR; TCRdb stores just in-frame clones and leaves some out. The sample yields roughly 160,000 clones, roughly 8% seen once. Their antigens remain unidentified. Sequenced material: central memory CD4+ T cells from blood. The receptors originated from a man between 18 and 29 years old with type 1 diabetes.

About this clone: In the same sample, other DNA sequences code for this CDR3. This chain uses TRBV30 with TRBJ2-7, with a weak D call TRBD2 (6 bases). Germline V CDR1 and CDR2: GTSNPN, SVGIG (reference sequence). The CDR3 spans 13 residues. The germline V and J ends were trimmed by 0 bases and 7 bases, with 13 bases remaining between them. This chain's CDR3 is CAWSVNGRNEQYF. The DNA for the CDR3 is TGTGCCTGGAGTGTAAACGGGAGAAATGAGCAGTACTTC.

This clone turned up a few times. V usage is TRBV16 and J usage is TRBJ1-4; no firm D call. Trimming took off 1 base at V and 6 bases at J, with 12 bases between the two ends. The CDR3 sequence is 15 residues long. Germline V gives CDR1 KGHSY, CDR2 FQNENV. CDR3 DNA: TGTGCCAGCAGCCAATTAGGTCAGGATCATGAAAAACTGTTTTTT. Protein: CASSQLGQDHEKLFF.

V usage is TRBV18 and J usage is TRBJ2-1, with 7 positions matching TRBD2. V shed 2 bases and J 3 bases; nucleotides not matched to a gene: 10. Germline CDR1 is KGHSH and CDR2 is LQKENI. The CDR3 runs 17 residues. As DNA, the CDR3 is TGTGCCAGCTCACCATTTTTGGGGGGGACTGGCTACAATGAGCAGTTCTTC. Translation gives CASSPFLGGTGYNEQFF.

The J gene is TRBJ1-2, the V gene TRBV28, with 8 bases that match TRBD1. The CDR3 spans 14 residues. The germline V gene has CDR1 MDHEN and CDR2 SYDVKM. The trim removed 7 bases at V and 6 bases at J, leaving 10 bases unmatched. The CDR3, as DNA: TGTGCCAGCATCACCGGACAGGGCGGCAATGGCTACACCTTC. It codes for CASITGQGGNGYTF.

This chain uses TRBV10-3 with TRBJ2-7; D possibly corresponds to TRBD1 (6 bases). The CDR3 totals 14 residues. Germline CDR1 is ENHRY and CDR2 is SYGVKD. V lost 6 bases to trimming and J lost 3 bases, with 15 bases between them. The CDR3 DNA sequence: TGTGCCATCAGGAGGGGACAAGATTACTACGAGCAGTACTTC. Its protein is CAIRRGQDYYEQYF.

J is TRBJ2-3 and V is TRBV9, with a possible D match to TRBD2 (5 bases). The V gene lost 7 bases and the J gene lost 4 bases, with 16 bases spanning the gap. The CDR3 length is 14 residues. CDR1 and CDR2 from the germline V gene are SGDLS and YYNGEE. The CDR3 loop is CASARSQRADTQYF. In DNA form, the CDR3 reads TGTGCCAGCGCCAGATCTCAGAGGGCAGATACGCAGTATTTT.

The V gene is TRBV29-1, the J gene TRBJ2-7; D remains unclear. The CDR3 consists of 13 residues. V was shortened by 4 bases and J by 3 bases, with 13 bases between the two germline ends. The germline V gene has CDR1 SQVTM and CDR2 ANQGSEA. CDR3 residues: CSVAWQVNYEQYF. The DNA for the CDR3 is TGCAGCGTTGCCTGGCAGGTAAACTACGAGCAGTACTTC.

The chain links TRBV5-1 to TRBJ2-7; D is ambiguous. The CDR3 runs 13 residues. Trimming cost V 2 bases and J 0 bases, with 6 bases left between them. Germline-derived CDR1 and CDR2 are SGHRS and YFSETQ. CDR3 DNA sequence: TGCGCCAGCAGCTTAACAAGCTCCTACGAGCAGTACTTC. Protein product: CASSLTSSYEQYF.

This clone has only a few counts. The J gene is TRBJ2-1, the V gene TRBV15; D might be TRBD2 (6 bases). V was pared by 2 bases and J by 0 bases, with 8 bases between. Germline assignment: CDR1 LNHNV and CDR2 YYDKDF (reference sequence). This CDR3 spans 15 amino acids. CDR3 sequence: CATSRSGRSYNEQFF. The CDR3 region has the DNA TGTGCCACCAGCAGAAGCGGGCGCTCCTACAATGAGCAGTTCTTC. Full variable domain (rest looked up from reference TRBV15 and TRBJ2-1): DAMVIQNPRYQVTQFGKPVTLSCSQTLNHNVMYWYQQKSSQAPKLLFHYYDKDFNNEADTPDNFQSRRPNTSFCFLDIRSPGLGDTAMYLCATSRSGRSYNEQFFGPGTRLTVL.

This clone was seen a handful of times. The rearrangement joins TRBV4-1 to TRBJ2-1; D is perhaps TRBD1 (6 bases). The V end lost 7 bases, the J end lost 0 bases, and 16 bases lay between the germline ends. Germline V gives CDR1 MGHRA, CDR2 YSYEKL. The CDR3 contains 16 residues. The CDR3: CASNMGHSSSYNEQFF. In nucleotides, the CDR3 is TGCGCCAGCAACATGGGACACTCGTCCTCCTACAATGAGCAGTTCTTC.

This sequence joins TRBV7-9 and TRBJ2-1, with a weak D call TRBD2 (6 bases). V was shortened by 2 bases and J by 4 bases, with 15 bases between the two germline ends. The CDR3 sequence is 16 residues long. The germline V gene has CDR1 SEHNR and CDR2 FQNEAQ (reference sequence). The CDR3 sequence: CASSLSGVGGYNEQFF. The DNA for the CDR3 is TGTGCCAGCAGCTTATCCGGTGTGGGGGGATACAATGAGCAGTTCTTC.

The chain joins TRBV6-5 to TRBJ1-2; TRBD1 matches 9 bases. CDR3 length: 13 amino acids. J gave up 4 bases and V 5 bases, and 2 bases lay outside the gene matches. CDR1 and CDR2 (germline): MNHEY, SVGAGI. CDR3 bases: TGTGCCAGCAGTCGACAGGGGGTCTATGGCTACACCTTC. Translation gives CASSRQGVYGYTF.

The CDR3 region has the DNA TGCAGCGTTGTGGCAGGGGGACACACTGAAGCTTTCTTT. It yields the protein CSVVAGGHTEAFF. The chain recombines TRBV29-1 with TRBJ1-1, with TRBD1 matching over 7 bases. CDR1 SQVTM and CDR2 ANQGSEA come from the germline V gene. The CDR3 contains 13 residues. Losses at the gene ends were 4 bases for V and 3 bases for J; bases not matched to a gene: 5.

The CDR3 DNA follows: TGTGCCAGCACCAACCGGGTTATGAACACTGAAGCTTTCTTT. This sequence encodes CASTNRVMNTEAFF. V gene TRBV6-5 combines with J gene TRBJ1-1; D call uncertain. The germline V and J ends were trimmed by 7 bases and 0 bases, with 12 bases remaining between them. Per the germline V gene, CDR1 is MNHEY and CDR2 is SVGAGI. The CDR3 loop spans 14 amino acids.

The J gene is TRBJ2-2, the V gene TRBV5-1; no clear D gene. Per germline, CDR1 SGHRS and CDR2 YFSETQ. Deletions cut 0 bases from V and 1 base from J, with 7 bases between. There are 15 residues in the CDR3. The DNA of the CDR3 is TGCGCCAGCAGCTTGGACAGCATGAACACCGGGGAGCTGTTTTTT. Translation gives CASSLDSMNTGELFF.

This clone was seen ten or more times. The rearrangement uses TRBV5-4 and TRBJ2-6; no clear D. CDR1 and CDR2 (germline): SGHNT, YYREEE (reference sequence). The CDR3 is 15 residues long. V lost 0 bases, J lost 4 bases, and 8 bases lay in between. CDR3 sequence: CASSLGARGANVLTF. In nucleotides, the CDR3 is TGTGCCAGCAGCTTGGGGGCGAGAGGGGCCAACGTCCTGACTTTC.

This clone has only one observation. The J gene is TRBJ2-6, the V gene TRBV5-6, with D perhaps matching TRBD2 (6 bases). V dropped 5 bases and J dropped 4 bases, with 22 bases sitting between them. CDR1 SGHDT and CDR2 YYEEEE come from the germline V gene. This CDR3 comprises 18 residues. The CDR3 DNA follows: TGTGCCAGCAGTTTGACGGGGGAAAGGGCTCTGGGGGCCAACGTCCTGACTTTC. It translates to CASSLTGERALGANVLTF. Looking up the rest from reference TRBV5-6 and TRBJ2-6 gives the full variable domain: DAGVTQSPTHLIKTRGQQVTLRCSPKSGHDTVSWYQQALGQGPQFIFQYYEEEERQRGNFPDRFSGHQFPNYSSELNVNALLLGDSALYLCASSLTGERALGANVLTFGAGSRLTVL.

This clone was detected only a few times. The V call is TRBV7-7, the J call TRBJ2-1; D is possibly TRBD2 (5 bases). The germline gives CDR1 SSHAT, CDR2 FNYEAQ (reference sequence). V gave up 4 bases and J gave up 9 bases, with 13 bases separating them. The CDR3 runs 13 residues. The CDR3 nucleotides are TGTGCCAGCAGCTCAGAGAGGGTGGCTGAGCAGTTCTTC. Protein sequence: CASSSERVAEQFF.

The chain joins TRBV25-1 to TRBJ1-1; D not resolved. Deletions cut 4 bases from V and 0 bases from J, with 6 bases between. CDR1 and CDR2 from the germline V gene are MGHDK and SYGVNS. The CDR3 has 13 amino acids. The CDR3: CASSAQLNTEAFF. The CDR3 region has the DNA TGTGCCAGCAGTGCCCAGTTGAACACTGAAGCTTTCTTT.

This clone was observed a few times. This chain uses TRBV27 with TRBJ1-2; weak D call: TRBD1 (5 bases). The CDR3 extends over 14 amino acids. Trimming cost V 2 bases and J 3 bases, with 10 bases left between them. Per germline, CDR1 MNHEY and CDR2 SMNVEV (reference sequence). CDR3 in DNA: TGTGCCAGCAGTTTAGAAGGGGCCCACTATGGCTACACCTTC. Translating gives CASSLEGAHYGYTF.

In its sample, this clone was seen many times. The chain couples TRBV2 to TRBJ2-1; 8 nucleotides match TRBD2. Germline V gene data show CDR1 as SNHLY and CDR2 as FYNNEI. The V segment lost 4 bases and the J segment 14 bases; nucleotides outside the gene matches: 7. The CDR3 is made up of 12 amino acids. CDR3: CASSGVAGWEFF. As DNA, the CDR3 is TGTGCCAGCAGTGGTGTAGCGGGATGGGAGTTCTTC.

CDR3 in DNA: TGCGCCAGCAGTCAACCGGGACTAGCGGGACAAGAGACCCAGTACTTC. Amino acid sequence: CASSQPGLAGQETQYF. The genes are TRBV4-1 and TRBJ2-5; TRBD2 matches 13 bases. Trimming took 6 bases from V and 2 from J; bases not matched to a gene: 6. The CDR3 has 16 amino acids. CDR1 and CDR2 from the germline V gene are MGHRA and YSYEKL.

This clone was observed a handful of times. The chain has TRBV11-2 and TRBJ1-2, with 9 positions matching TRBD1. The CDR3 totals 15 residues. The ends lost 4 bases at V and 8 bases at J; junction bases unmatched: 11. Germline V CDR1 and CDR2: SGHAT, FQNNGV. CDR3 nucleotides: TGTGCCAGCAGCTCAATAGAGGGACAGGGTGACGGCTACACCTTC. It is translated as CASSSIEGQGDGYTF.